This TCR beta chain comes out of a study of human T cells and chemical hapten exposure. TCRdb used MiXCR to reprocess the RACE reads, holding one entry per CDR3 protein. The sample consists of 110,000 to 150,000 distinct CDR3 sequences, approximately 12% of them appearing once. Trimming stripped 4 bases from V and 0 bases from J, with 9 bases between. The CDR3 is made up of 14 amino acids. The germline V gene encodes CDR1 LGHDT and CDR2 YNNKEL (reference sequence). As for time point: patch test 2, 6 weeks after DPC sensitization. Treatment defined: therapeutic diphenylcyclopropenone sensitization with weekly scalp DPC.

The rearrangement uses TRBV3-1 and TRBJ1-1; D remains unclear. The input for sequencing was whole blood, taken in connection with sensitization to the hapten diphenylcyclopropenone (DPC). The sequence came from a woman aged 50 to 60 with alopecia areata. Some clones in this sample may be carry-over from other donors' samples. Here the CDR3 reads CASSPAALNTEAFF. The CDR3 DNA sequence: TGTGCCAGCAGCCCCGCGGCCCTGAACACTGAAGCTTTCTTT.